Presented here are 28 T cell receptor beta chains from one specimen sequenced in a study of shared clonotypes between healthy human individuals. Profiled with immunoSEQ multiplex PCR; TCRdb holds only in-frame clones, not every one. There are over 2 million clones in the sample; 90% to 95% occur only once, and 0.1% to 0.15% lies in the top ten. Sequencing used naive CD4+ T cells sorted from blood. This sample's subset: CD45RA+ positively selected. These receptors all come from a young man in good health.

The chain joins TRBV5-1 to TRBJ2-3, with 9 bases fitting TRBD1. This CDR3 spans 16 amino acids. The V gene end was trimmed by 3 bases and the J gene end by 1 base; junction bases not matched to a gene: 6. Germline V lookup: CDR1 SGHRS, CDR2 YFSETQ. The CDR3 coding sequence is TGCGCCAGCAGCTCGGGACAGGGCCAGGGCACAGATACGCAGTATTTT. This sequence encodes CASSSGQGQGTDTQYF.

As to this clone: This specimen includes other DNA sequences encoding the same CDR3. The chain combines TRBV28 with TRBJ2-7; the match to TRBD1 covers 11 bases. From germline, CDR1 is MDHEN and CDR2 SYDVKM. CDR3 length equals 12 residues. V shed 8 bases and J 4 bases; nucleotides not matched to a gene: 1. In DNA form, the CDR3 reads TGTGCCAGCCGGGACAGGGGGTACGAGCAGTACTTC. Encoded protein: CASRDRGYEQYF.

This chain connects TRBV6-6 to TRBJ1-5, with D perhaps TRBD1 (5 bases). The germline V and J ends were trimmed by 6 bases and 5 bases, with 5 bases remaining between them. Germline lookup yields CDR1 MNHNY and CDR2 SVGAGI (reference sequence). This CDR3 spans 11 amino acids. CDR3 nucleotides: TGTGCCAGCAGAGGGGATCAGCCCCAGCATTTT. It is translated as CASRGDQPQHF.

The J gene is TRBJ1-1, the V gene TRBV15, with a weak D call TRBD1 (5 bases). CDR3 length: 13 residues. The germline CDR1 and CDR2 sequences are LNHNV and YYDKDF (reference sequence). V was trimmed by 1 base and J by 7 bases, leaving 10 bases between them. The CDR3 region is CATSRVREFEAFF. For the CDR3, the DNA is TGTGCCACCAGCAGAGTCAGGGAGTTTGAAGCTTTCTTT.

The DNA of the CDR3 is TGTGCCAGCAGTTCGAGATGGACTGAAGCTTTCTTT. It codes for CASSSRWTEAFF. The V call is TRBV7-2, the J call TRBJ1-1, with D unclear. V lost 6 bases and J lost 5, with 10 bases in between. Germline V lookup: CDR1 SGHTA, CDR2 FQGNSA. CDR3 length: 12 residues.

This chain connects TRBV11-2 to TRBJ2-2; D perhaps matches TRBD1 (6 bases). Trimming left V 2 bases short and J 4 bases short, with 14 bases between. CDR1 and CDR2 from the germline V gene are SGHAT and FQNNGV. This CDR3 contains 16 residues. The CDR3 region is CASSLNSPRGTGELFF. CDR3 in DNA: TGTGCCAGCAGCTTAAATAGTCCCAGGGGCACCGGGGAGCTGTTTTTT.

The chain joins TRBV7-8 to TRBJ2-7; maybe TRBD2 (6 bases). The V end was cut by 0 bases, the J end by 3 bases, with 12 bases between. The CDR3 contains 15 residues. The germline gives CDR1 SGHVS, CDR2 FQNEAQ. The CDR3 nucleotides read TGTGCCAGCAGCTTAGCCGGGAGTGGGGTCTACGAGCAGTACTTC. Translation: CASSLAGSGVYEQYF.

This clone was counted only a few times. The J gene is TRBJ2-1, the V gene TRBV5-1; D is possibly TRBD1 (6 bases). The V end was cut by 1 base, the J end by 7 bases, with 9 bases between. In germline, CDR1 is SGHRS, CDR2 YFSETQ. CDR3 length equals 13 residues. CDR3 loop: CASSLQGRNEQFF. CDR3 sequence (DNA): TGCGCCAGCAGCTTGCAGGGGCGGAATGAGCAGTTCTTC.

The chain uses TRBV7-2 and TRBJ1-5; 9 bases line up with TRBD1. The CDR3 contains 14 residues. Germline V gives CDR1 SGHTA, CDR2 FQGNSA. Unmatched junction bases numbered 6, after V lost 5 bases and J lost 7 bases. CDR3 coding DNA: TGTGCCAGCAGCCTACAGGGGGCGAGGCAGCCCCAGCATTTT. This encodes CASSLQGARQPQHF.

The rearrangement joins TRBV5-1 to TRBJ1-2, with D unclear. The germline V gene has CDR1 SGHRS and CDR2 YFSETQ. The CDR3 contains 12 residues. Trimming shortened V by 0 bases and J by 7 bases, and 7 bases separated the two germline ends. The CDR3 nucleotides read TGCGCCAGCAGCTTGGACAGTTTTGGCTACACCTTC. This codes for CASSLDSFGYTF.

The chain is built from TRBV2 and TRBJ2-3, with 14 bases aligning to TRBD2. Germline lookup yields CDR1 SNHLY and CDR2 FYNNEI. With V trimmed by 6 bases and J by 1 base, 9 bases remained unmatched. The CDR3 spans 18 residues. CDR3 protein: CASRSGTSGSEGTDTQYF. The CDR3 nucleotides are TGTGCCAGCAGGTCCGGGACTAGCGGGAGTGAGGGCACAGATACGCAGTATTTT.

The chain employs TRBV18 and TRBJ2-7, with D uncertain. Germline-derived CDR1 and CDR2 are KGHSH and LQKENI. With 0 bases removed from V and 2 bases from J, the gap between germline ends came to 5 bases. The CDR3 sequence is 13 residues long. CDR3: CASSPPQPYEQYF. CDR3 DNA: TGTGCCAGCTCACCACCCCAGCCCTACGAGCAGTACTTC. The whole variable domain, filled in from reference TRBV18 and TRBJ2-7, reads NAGVMQNPRHLVRRRGQEARLRCSPMKGHSHVYWYRQLPEEGLKFMVYLQKENIIDESGMPKERFSAEFPKEGPSILRIQQVVRGDSAAYFCASSPPQPYEQYFGPGTRLTVT.

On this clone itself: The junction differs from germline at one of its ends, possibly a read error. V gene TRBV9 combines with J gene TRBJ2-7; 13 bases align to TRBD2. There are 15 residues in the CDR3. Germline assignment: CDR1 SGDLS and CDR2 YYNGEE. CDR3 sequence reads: CASSAGRLAGGPMDF. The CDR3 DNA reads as TGTGCCAGCAGCGCCGGGCGACTAGCGGGAGGTCCCATGGACTTC.

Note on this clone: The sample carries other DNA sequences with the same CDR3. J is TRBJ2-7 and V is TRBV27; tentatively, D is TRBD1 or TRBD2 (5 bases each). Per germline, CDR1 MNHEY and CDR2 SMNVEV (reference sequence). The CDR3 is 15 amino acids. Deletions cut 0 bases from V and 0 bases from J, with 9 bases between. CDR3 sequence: CASSLSGTHSYEQYF. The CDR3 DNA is TGTGCCAGCAGTTTATCCGGGACGCACTCCTACGAGCAGTACTTC.

CDR3 loop: CASSYPGGSYGYTF. CDR3 coding DNA: TGTGCCAGCTCGTATCCCGGGGGGTCCTATGGCTACACCTTC. This rearrangement joins TRBV18 to TRBJ1-2; a possible D gene is TRBD1 (5 bases). Germline V gene lookup returns CDR1 KGHSH and CDR2 LQKENI. V dropped 6 bases and J dropped 4 bases, with 15 bases sitting between them. The CDR3 totals 14 residues.

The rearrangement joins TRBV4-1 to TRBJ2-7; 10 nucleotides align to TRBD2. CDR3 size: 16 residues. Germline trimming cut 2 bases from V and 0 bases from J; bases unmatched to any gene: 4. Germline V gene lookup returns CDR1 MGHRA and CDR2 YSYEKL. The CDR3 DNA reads TGCGCCAGCAGCCAACTTAGCGGGGGGAACTCCTACGAGCAGTACTTC. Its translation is CASSQLSGGNSYEQYF.

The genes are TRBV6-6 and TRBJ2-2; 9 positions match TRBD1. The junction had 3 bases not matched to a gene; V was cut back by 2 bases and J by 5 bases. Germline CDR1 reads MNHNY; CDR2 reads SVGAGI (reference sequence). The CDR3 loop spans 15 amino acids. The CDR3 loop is CASSYGDRETGELFF. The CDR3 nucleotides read TGTGCCAGCAGTTACGGGGACAGGGAAACCGGGGAGCTGTTTTTT.

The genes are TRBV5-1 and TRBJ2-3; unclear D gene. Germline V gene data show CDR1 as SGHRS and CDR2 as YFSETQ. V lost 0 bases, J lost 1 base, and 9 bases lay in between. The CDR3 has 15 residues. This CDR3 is CASSLVLDGTDTQYF. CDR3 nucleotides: TGCGCCAGCAGCTTGGTCTTGGATGGCACAGATACGCAGTATTTT. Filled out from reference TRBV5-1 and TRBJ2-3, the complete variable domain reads KAGVTQTPRYLIKTRGQQVTLSCSPISGHRSVSWYQQTPGQGLQFLFEYFSETQRNKGNFPGRFSGRQFSNSRSEMNVSTLELGDSALYLCASSLVLDGTDTQYFGPGTRLTVL.

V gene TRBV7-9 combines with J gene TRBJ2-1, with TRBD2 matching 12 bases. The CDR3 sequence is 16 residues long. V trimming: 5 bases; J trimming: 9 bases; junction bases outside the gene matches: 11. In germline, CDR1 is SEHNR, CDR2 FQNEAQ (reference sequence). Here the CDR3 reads CASSPPGLAGGREQFF. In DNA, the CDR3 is TGTGCCAGCAGCCCCCCCGGGCTAGCGGGGGGGCGTGAGCAGTTCTTC.

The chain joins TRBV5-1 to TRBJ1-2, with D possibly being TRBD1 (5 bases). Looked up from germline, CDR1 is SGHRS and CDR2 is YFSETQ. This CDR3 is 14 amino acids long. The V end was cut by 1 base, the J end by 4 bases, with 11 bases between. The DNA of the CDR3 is TGCGCCAGCAGCTTGAGTACAGGAGGCTATGGCTACACCTTC. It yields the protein CASSLSTGGYGYTF.

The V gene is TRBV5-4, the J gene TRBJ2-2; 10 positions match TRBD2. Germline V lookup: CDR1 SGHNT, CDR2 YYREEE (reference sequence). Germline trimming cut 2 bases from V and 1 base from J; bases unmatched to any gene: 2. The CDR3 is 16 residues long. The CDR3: CASSLASGRNTGELFF. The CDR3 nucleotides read TGTGCCAGCAGCTTAGCTAGCGGGAGGAACACCGGGGAGCTGTTTTTT.

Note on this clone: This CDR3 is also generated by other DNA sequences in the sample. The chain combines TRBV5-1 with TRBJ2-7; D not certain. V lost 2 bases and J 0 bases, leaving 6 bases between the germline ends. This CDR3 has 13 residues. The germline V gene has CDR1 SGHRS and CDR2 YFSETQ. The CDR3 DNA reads TGCGCCAGCAGCTTAATCGGCTCCTACGAGCAGTACTTC. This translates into CASSLIGSYEQYF.

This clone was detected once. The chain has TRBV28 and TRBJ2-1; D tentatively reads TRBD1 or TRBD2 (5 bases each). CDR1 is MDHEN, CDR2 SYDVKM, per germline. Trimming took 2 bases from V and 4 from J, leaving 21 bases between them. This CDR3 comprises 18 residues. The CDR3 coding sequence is TGTGCCAGCAGTTTAAATCATTTCGGGTTGGGACGTTACAATGAGCAGTTCTTC. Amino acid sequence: CASSLNHFGLGRYNEQFF.

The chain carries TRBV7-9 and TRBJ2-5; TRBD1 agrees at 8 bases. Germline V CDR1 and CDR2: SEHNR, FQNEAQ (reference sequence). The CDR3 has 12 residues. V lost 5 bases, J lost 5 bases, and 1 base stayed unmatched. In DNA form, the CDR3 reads TGTGCCAGCAGCCGGACAGGGGAGACCCAGTACTTC. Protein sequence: CASSRTGETQYF.

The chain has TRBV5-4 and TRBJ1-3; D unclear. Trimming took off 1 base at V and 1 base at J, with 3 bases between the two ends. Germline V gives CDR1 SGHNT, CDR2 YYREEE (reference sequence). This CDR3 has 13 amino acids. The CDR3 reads CASSLRSGNTIYF. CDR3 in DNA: TGTGCCAGCAGCTTGAGGTCTGGAAACACCATATATTTT. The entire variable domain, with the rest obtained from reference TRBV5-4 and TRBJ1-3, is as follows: ETGVTQSPTHLIKTRGQQVTLRCSSQSGHNTVSWYQQALGQGPQFIFQYYREEENGRGNFPPRFSGLQFPNYSSELNVNALELDDSALYLCASSLRSGNTIYFGEGSWLTVV.

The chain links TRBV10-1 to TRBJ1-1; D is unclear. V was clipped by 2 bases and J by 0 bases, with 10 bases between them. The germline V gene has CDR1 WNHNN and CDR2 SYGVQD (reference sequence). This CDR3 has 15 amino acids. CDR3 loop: CASSERIGMNTEAFF. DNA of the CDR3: TGCGCCAGCAGTGAGCGGATAGGGATGAACACTGAAGCTTTCTTT.

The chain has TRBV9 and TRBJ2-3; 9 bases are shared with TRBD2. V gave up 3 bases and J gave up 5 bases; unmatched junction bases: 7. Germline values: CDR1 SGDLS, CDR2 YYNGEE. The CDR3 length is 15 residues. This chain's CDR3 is CASSDISGSGDTQYF. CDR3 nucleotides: TGTGCCAGCAGCGATATTAGCGGGAGTGGAGATACGCAGTATTTT.

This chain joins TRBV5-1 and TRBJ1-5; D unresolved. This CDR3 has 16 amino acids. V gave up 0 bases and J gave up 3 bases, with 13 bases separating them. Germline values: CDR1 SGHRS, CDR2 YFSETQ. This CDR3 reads CASSLGTSGANQPQHF. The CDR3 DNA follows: TGCGCCAGCAGCTTGGGGACCTCTGGAGCCAATCAGCCCCAGCATTTT. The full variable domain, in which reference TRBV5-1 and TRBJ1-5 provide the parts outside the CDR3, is KAGVTQTPRYLIKTRGQQVTLSCSPISGHRSVSWYQQTPGQGLQFLFEYFSETQRNKGNFPGRFSGRQFSNSRSEMNVSTLELGDSALYLCASSLGTSGANQPQHFGDGTRLSIL.